These 27 T cell receptor beta chains were sequenced from one sample in a study of blood T cells in healthy people across ages. Sample-barcoded 5' priming and a J-beta primer mix drove a second PCR of roughly 7 to 11 cycles. MiXCR was run by TCRdb on the 5' RACE reads, yielding one entry per CDR3 protein. The repertoire consists of roughly 800,000 distinct CDR3 sequences, with more than 45% occurring once and the leading ten covering approximately 20%. The sample taken for sequencing was blood. The receptors originated from a man in his thirties or forties in good health.

The chain couples TRBV12-3 or TRBV12-4 to TRBJ2-5; TRBD2 matches at 10 bases. The end of the DNA fits TRBJ2-7 better, so the J call may be wrong. This CDR3 is 16 amino acids long. The CDR3 nucleotides are TGTGCCAGCACCTTTACCCAAGCGGGAGGGCCCTACGAGCAGTACTTC. Translating gives CASTFTQAGGPYEQYF.

This clonotype was seen more than once but under ten times. The chain has TRBV29-1 and TRBJ1-1, with a tentative D call TRBD1 (5 bases). Trimming left V 6 bases short and J 3 bases short, with 17 bases between. The CDR3 runs to 14 residues. The germline CDR1 and CDR2 sequences are SQVTM and ANQGSEA. The CDR3 DNA reads TGCAGCGTGGAGAAGGACACGATCTACACTGAAGCTTTCTTT. This sequence encodes CSVEKDTIYTEAFF.

V is TRBV27 and J is TRBJ2-6, with D perhaps matching TRBD1 (6 bases). V was pared by 3 bases and J by 0 bases, with 15 bases between. CDR3 length: 18 amino acids. CDR1 and CDR2 from the germline V gene are MNHEY and SMNVEV (reference sequence). Written as DNA, the CDR3 is TGTGCCAGCAGTTTCTCAGGGGTAACTGGCTCTGGGGCCAACGTCCTGACTTTC. This sequence encodes CASSFSGVTGSGANVLTF.

The chain uses TRBV4-1 and TRBJ2-1; no firm D call. CDR1 and CDR2 (germline): MGHRA, YSYEKL. The ends were cut back, 0 bases at V and 2 bases at J, with 8 bases in the middle. The CDR3 has 15 amino acids. CDR3 nucleotides: TGCGCCAGCAGCCAAGAAAGCAACCCCTACAATGAGCAGTTCTTC. Translating gives CASSQESNPYNEQFF.

V usage is TRBV20-1 and J usage is TRBJ2-1, with D uncertain. The V gene lost 4 bases and the J gene lost 9 bases, with 16 bases spanning the gap. CDR3 length equals 13 residues. The V gene's germline CDR1 is DFQATT and CDR2 SNEGSKA (reference sequence). The CDR3 spells CSATDPQVGEQFF. In DNA, the CDR3 is TGCAGTGCTACGGACCCCCAGGTCGGTGAGCAGTTCTTC.

The rearrangement joins TRBV12-3 or TRBV12-4 to TRBJ2-1; D is undetermined. V shed 2 bases and J shed 1 base, with 12 bases lying between them. The CDR3 has 16 residues. CDR3 bases: TGTGCCAGCAGTTTATCGAGTCTGTCGTCCTACAATGAGCAGTTCTTC. Its translation: CASSLSSLSSYNEQFF.

This clonotype was detected once. V gene TRBV20-1 combines with J gene TRBJ2-5, with TRBD2 as a possible D gene (7 bases). The germline gives CDR1 DFQATT, CDR2 SNEGSKA (reference sequence). Trimming took off 3 bases at V and 2 bases at J, with 19 bases between the two ends. The CDR3 totals 16 residues. The CDR3 nucleotides read TGCAGTGCTAGCCCCGACCAGGGGCGGGAGCAAGAGACCCAGTACTTC. This codes for CSASPDQGREQETQYF.

J is TRBJ1-2 and V is TRBV12-3 or TRBV12-4, with TRBD1 matching over 8 bases. The CDR3 loop spans 15 amino acids. V shed 5 bases, J shed 4 bases, and the junction held 9 bases outside the gene matches. CDR3 region: CASSTGQGGVYGYTF. The CDR3 DNA follows: TGTGCCAGCAGTACCGGACAGGGAGGCGTCTATGGCTACACCTTC.

The rearrangement links TRBV2 to TRBJ2-3; D unclear. The CDR3 covers 15 residues. Germline values: CDR1 SNHLY, CDR2 FYNNEI. Trimming took 3 bases from V and 0 from J, leaving 10 bases between them. CDR3 residues: CASSEGMPSTDTQYF. In DNA, the CDR3 is TGTGCCAGCAGTGAGGGCATGCCTAGCACAGATACGCAGTATTTT.

The chain has TRBV29-1 and TRBJ2-1; TRBD2 agrees at 7 bases. The length of the CDR3 is 14 residues. From germline, CDR1 is SQVTM and CDR2 ANQGSEA. DNA of the CDR3: TGCATAGCGGGTAATTTTGGCTCCTACAATGAGCAGTTCTTC. Translation gives CIAGNFGSYNEQFF.

The chain combines TRBV11-2 with TRBJ2-1; D call uncertain. The V gene's germline CDR1 is SGHAT and CDR2 FQNNGV. Trimming cost V 1 base and J 12 bases, with 16 bases left between them. The CDR3 extends over 14 amino acids. CDR3 sequence reads: CASSLATNHPLQFF. The CDR3 nucleotides are TGTGCCAGCAGCTTAGCTACAAATCACCCCCTGCAGTTCTTC.

V gene TRBV4-3 combines with J gene TRBJ2-1; 7 bases fit TRBD2. V lost 0 bases to trimming and J lost 8 bases; unmatched junction nucleotides: 1. This CDR3 comprises 13 residues. In germline, CDR1 is LGHNA, CDR2 YSLEER. CDR3 residues: CASSQEGGDEQFF. The CDR3 nucleotides are TGCGCCAGCAGCCAAGAGGGAGGGGATGAGCAGTTCTTC.

The genes are TRBV29-1 and TRBJ2-5; TRBD2 aligns across 11 bases. The CDR3 totals 14 residues. V gave up 6 bases and J gave up 11 bases; unmatched junction bases: 14. Germline V lookup: CDR1 SQVTM, CDR2 ANQGSEA. The CDR3 coding sequence is TGCAGCGTACGGATAGCGGGAGGGCCTCGGGGGCAGTACTTC. Translated: CSVRIAGGPRGQYF. The whole variable domain, filled in from reference TRBV29-1 and TRBJ2-5, reads SAVISQKPSRDICQRGTSLTIQCQVDSQVTMMFWYRQQPGQSLTLIATANQGSEATYESGFVIDKFPISRPNLTFSTLTVSNMSPEDSSIYLCSVRIAGGPRGQYFGPGTRLLVL.

This rearrangement joins TRBV12-5 to TRBJ2-2; possible D gene TRBD1, 6 bases. The last part of the DNA fits TRBJ1-1 better; the J call may be wrong. The CDR3 spans 13 residues. CDR1 LGHNT and CDR2 FRNRAP come from the germline V gene. The CDR3 protein is CASGVDTGLGAFF. The CDR3 DNA sequence: TGTGCTAGTGGTGTGGATACAGGGTTGGGAGCTTTCTTT.

This clonotype was counted many times. This sequence joins TRBV25-1 and TRBJ2-6; tentatively, D is TRBD1 (6 bases). Germline lookup yields CDR1 MGHDK and CDR2 SYGVNS. The CDR3 runs to 15 residues. Trimming pared 4 bases from V and 2 bases from J, leaving 9 bases between. The CDR3 loop is CASSGQVPGANVLTF. CDR3 DNA: TGTGCCAGCAGTGGACAGGTACCTGGGGCCAACGTCCTGACTTTC.

As regards this clonotype: An end of the junction does not agree with germline; a read error may underlie this. The chain employs TRBV28 and TRBJ2-6; D ambiguous. The germline V gene has CDR1 MDHEN and CDR2 SYDVKM. The CDR3 is made up of 15 amino acids. CDR3 DNA sequence: TGTGTCAGCAGTCCGCCCGGCTCTGGGGCCAACGTCCTGACTTTC. Encoded protein: CVSSPPGSGANVLTF.

The sample holds one count of this clonotype. The rearrangement uses TRBV28 and TRBJ1-1; maybe TRBD1 (6 bases). Germline-derived CDR1 and CDR2 are MDHEN and SYDVKM. This CDR3 is 14 amino acids long. The ends were cut back, 7 bases at V and 1 base at J, with 13 bases in the middle. The CDR3 DNA follows: TGTGCCAGCATCCCGGGACAATGGAACACTGAAGCTTTCTTT. Residues: CASIPGQWNTEAFF.

This clonotype was counted only a few times. The chain uses TRBV27 and TRBJ1-6; D might be TRBD1 (5 bases). Per the germline V gene, CDR1 is MNHEY and CDR2 is SMNVEV (reference sequence). There are 14 residues in the CDR3. Trimming removed 7 bases at V and 10 bases at J, with 17 bases between. CDR3 nucleotides: TGTGCCAGCACACTAGACAGTCTCAACTCACCCCTCCACTTT. It translates to CASTLDSLNSPLHF.

This clonotype was observed a few times. The chain's CDR3 is CATRQPSTDTQYF. DNA for the CDR3: TGTGCCACCCGGCAGCCTTCCACAGATACGCAGTATTTT. The chain couples TRBV6-2 or TRBV6-3 to TRBJ2-3; D is undetermined. With 10 bases removed from V and 2 bases from J, the gap between germline ends came to 13 bases. The CDR3 consists of 13 residues. The germline gives CDR1 MNHEY, CDR2 SVGEGT.

The chain links TRBV27 to TRBJ2-1; 12 bases are a match to TRBD2. The V gene end was trimmed by 7 bases and the J gene end by 7 bases; junction bases not matched to a gene: 14. Germline CDR1 reads MNHEY; CDR2 reads SMNVEV (reference sequence). The CDR3 covers 17 residues. The CDR3 nucleotides read TGTGCCAGCATGCGCCCCCAGACTAGCGGGAGTCTGAATGAGCAGTTCTTC. It encodes CASMRPQTSGSLNEQFF.

V and J are TRBV20-1 and TRBJ2-5; no definite D call. Deletions cut 3 bases from V and 2 bases from J, with 13 bases between. Germline V lookup: CDR1 DFQATT, CDR2 SNEGSKA (reference sequence). This CDR3 region has 14 residues. CDR3 nucleotide sequence: TGCAGTGCTAGGCTAGTAGGAAAACAAGAGACCCAGTACTTC. This sequence encodes CSARLVGKQETQYF.

This clonotype was detected only a few times. The chain joins TRBV12-3 or TRBV12-4 to TRBJ1-2; D possibly corresponds to TRBD1 (5 bases). V lost 3 bases to trimming and J lost 2 bases, with 10 bases between them. There are 14 residues in the CDR3. CDR3 sequence reads: CASSLRGVNYGYTF. The CDR3 region has the DNA TGTGCCAGCAGTTTGCGAGGGGTGAACTATGGCTACACCTTC.

This clonotype was seen only a few times. The chain recombines TRBV20-1 with TRBJ1-2, with unresolved D. This CDR3 contains 12 residues. Per germline, CDR1 DFQATT and CDR2 SNEGSKA (reference sequence). V shed 1 base and J shed 1 base, with 4 bases lying between them. The CDR3 reads CSARGRNYGYTF. In DNA, the CDR3 is TGCAGTGCTAGAGGACGTAACTATGGCTACACCTTC.

This clonotype was detected only once. This chain links TRBV4-3 with TRBJ1-2; TRBD1 matches at 9 bases. V was clipped by 1 base and J by 0 bases; unmatched bases: 9. Germline CDR1 is LGHNA and CDR2 is YSLEER. The CDR3 covers 18 residues. The CDR3 is CASSQVGQGYVSNYGYTF. CDR3 nucleotides: TGCGCCAGCAGCCAAGTGGGACAGGGCTACGTCTCTAACTATGGCTACACCTTC.

Comment on this clonotype: The junction and the germline gene differ at one end; a read error may be behind it. The gene calls are TRBV28 and TRBJ2-7; D call uncertain. CDR1 is MDHEN, CDR2 SYDVKM, per germline. This CDR3 comprises 14 residues. CDR3 in DNA: TGTGCCGGCAGTTTGCCGGGCAGTTACTACGAGCAGTACTTC. It translates to CAGSLPGSYYEQYF.

V and J are TRBV10-1 and TRBJ2-7; 8 positions agree with TRBD2. V trimming: 5 bases; J trimming: 2 bases; junction bases outside the gene matches: 5. The germline CDR1 and CDR2 sequences are WNHNN and SYGVQD (reference sequence). The CDR3 length is 14 residues. This CDR3 reads CASSHSGDAYEQYF. CDR3 nucleotide sequence: TGCGCCAGCAGTCATAGCGGGGACGCCTACGAGCAGTACTTC.

The chain employs TRBV7-2 and TRBJ2-7; the match to TRBD2 covers 9 bases. Unmatched junction bases numbered 5, after V lost 5 bases and J lost 0 bases. The germline V gene has CDR1 SGHTA and CDR2 FQGNSA. The CDR3 totals 15 residues. The CDR3 sequence is CASSVALAGSYEQYF. The CDR3 DNA follows: TGTGCCAGCAGCGTTGCACTAGCGGGCTCCTACGAGCAGTACTTC.